Following are 20 T cell receptor beta chains from one sample sequenced in a study of breast tumors, draining lymph nodes, adjacent tissues. Breast cancer patients provided tissue from their axillary draining lymph nodes. One entry per CDR3 protein results from TCRdb running MiXCR on the multiplex PCR reads. The table includes tens of thousands of distinct CDR3 sequences, approximately 20% detected once. The sequenced sample consisted of axillary lymph node tissue. Receptor source: a female donor with breast cancer. Some clones in this sample may be carry-over from other donors' samples.

This clonotype was recorded many times. The chain combines TRBV4-2 with TRBJ2-5; tentative D call: TRBD2 (6 bases). Trimming took 2 bases from V and 5 from J, leaving 9 bases between them. CDR1 and CDR2 from the germline V gene are LGHNA and YNFKEQ. The CDR3 has 13 residues. The CDR3 sequence: CASSQRGGETQYF. The CDR3 DNA sequence: TGTGCCAGCAGCCAAAGGGGAGGCGAGACCCAGTACTTC.

This clonotype was found many times. The rearrangement uses TRBV7-2 and TRBJ2-7; D is perhaps TRBD1 (5 bases). Trimming cost V 5 bases and J 0 bases, with 11 bases left between them. This CDR3 spans 14 amino acids. Germline V lookup: CDR1 SGHTA, CDR2 FQGNSA. The CDR3 sequence: CASSPGPLSYEQYF. In DNA, the CDR3 is TGTGCCAGCAGCCCAGGGCCGCTCTCCTACGAGCAGTACTTC.

This clonotype was detected ten times or more. The chain combines TRBV20-1 with TRBJ2-5; D remains unclear. Trimming left V 6 bases short and J 0 bases short, with 11 bases between. Germline CDR1 and CDR2: DFQATT and SNEGSKA (reference sequence). The CDR3 length is 13 residues. Here the CDR3 DNA reads TGCAGTGCCATAGACTCGTACCAAGAGACCCAGTACTTC. Its translation: CSAIDSYQETQYF.

This clonotype was recorded many times. The CDR3 coding sequence is TGCAGTGCTAGTGGGGGACTAGCTGTATTGTTGGATACGCAGTATTTT. Residues: CSASGGLAVLLDTQYF. The rearrangement links TRBV20-1 to TRBJ2-3; 9 bases line up with TRBD2. This CDR3 spans 16 amino acids. Trimming removed 3 bases from V and 6 bases from J; junction bases left unmatched: 13. Germline V gene data show CDR1 as DFQATT and CDR2 as SNEGSKA (reference sequence).

This clonotype was found many times. A read error may account for a junction end that differs from germline. The CDR3 bases are TGTGCTAGCAGCCCCGGGACTAGCGGGAGTAGGGATGAGCAGTTCTTC. This sequence encodes CASSPGTSGSRDEQFF. The V and J genes are TRBV7-7 and TRBJ2-1, with TRBD2 matching over 14 bases. Germline V gene lookup returns CDR1 SSHAT and CDR2 FNYEAQ (reference sequence). This CDR3 contains 16 residues.

The chain carries TRBV30 and TRBJ2-3; no clear D gene. The V and J ends lost 0 bases and 6 bases respectively, with 19 bases between them. The CDR3 is 16 amino acids. From germline, CDR1 is GTSNPN and CDR2 SVGIG (reference sequence). The CDR3 coding sequence is TGTGCCTGGAGTGTACAGTTGGGCGTGGGTCGGGATACGCAGTATTTT. It codes for CAWSVQLGVGRDTQYF.

This clonotype was found many times. The V gene is TRBV12-3 or TRBV12-4, the J gene TRBJ2-5; TRBD1 matches 7 bases. J was trimmed by 4 bases and V by 4 bases; bases with no gene match: 3. This CDR3 contains 13 residues. In nucleotides, the CDR3 is TGTGCCAGCAGTTGGGGACAGTCAGAGACCCAGTACTTC. Translation gives CASSWGQSETQYF.

In nucleotides, the CDR3 is TGTGCCAGCAGTTTATCGGGGAATACAGATACGCAGTATTTT. It translates to CASSLSGNTDTQYF. The rearrangement uses TRBV12-3 or TRBV12-4 and TRBJ2-3; perhaps TRBD2 as D (5 bases). V lost 2 bases and J 3 bases, leaving 9 bases between the germline ends. The CDR3 runs 14 residues.

As to this clonotype: This may stem from a read error, because a much larger clone lies one nucleotide away. V is TRBV13 and J is TRBJ2-3, with 8 nucleotides matching TRBD2. The CDR3 length is 14 residues. Trimming cost V 11 bases and J 6 bases; bases outside gene matches: 13. Per the germline V gene, CDR1 is PRHDT and CDR2 is FYEKMQ (reference sequence). CDR3 DNA: TGTGCCTGCCAATCGGAGCGGGAGCGGGATACGCAGTATTTT. Its translation is CACQSERERDTQYF.

This clonotype was observed a few times. The CDR3 protein is CASSTGTGDPGYTF. DNA of the CDR3: TGTGCCAGCTCCACCGGGACAGGGGATCCTGGCTACACCTTC. This chain joins TRBV3-1 and TRBJ1-2; 10 nucleotides align to TRBD1. The CDR3 contains 14 residues. CDR1 and CDR2 (germline): LGHDT, YNNKEL (reference sequence). V shed 8 bases, J shed 7 bases, and the junction held 10 bases outside the gene matches.

This clonotype was detected ten times or more. The J gene is TRBJ1-3, the V gene TRBV5-1, with TRBD1 as a possible D gene (5 bases). Trimming took 4 bases from V and 1 from J, leaving 18 bases between them. This CDR3 spans 17 amino acids. CDR1 is SGHRS and CDR2 is YFSETQ in the germline V gene. CDR3 loop: CASSLRGLALSGNTIYF. DNA of the CDR3: TGCGCCAGCAGCCTGAGGGGCCTAGCACTTTCTGGAAACACCATATATTTT.

This clonotype was detected many times. The V call is TRBV4-3, the J call TRBJ2-5; 9 bases are a match to TRBD1. The CDR3 spans 14 residues. CDR1 and CDR2 from the germline V gene are LGHNA and YSLEER. With V trimmed by 5 bases and J by 2 bases, 3 bases remained unmatched. The CDR3 loop reads CASSFGTGQETQYF. The DNA for the CDR3 is TGCGCCAGCAGCTTCGGGACAGGGCAAGAGACCCAGTACTTC.

Comments on this clonotype: A much larger clone lies one base from this, so it may be a read error. V gene TRBV7-3 combines with J gene TRBJ2-1; 9 nucleotides match TRBD1. Germline V gene data show CDR1 as SGHTA and CDR2 as FQGTGA. The CDR3 covers 14 residues. The CDR3 coding sequence is TGTGCCTGCAGCCGGGACAGGGAGCGGGGAGAGCAGTTCTTC. It codes for CACSRDRERGEQFF.

There are many counts of this clonotype. The chain employs TRBV6-5 and TRBJ1-5, with D possibly matching TRBD1 (5 bases). Trimming removed 6 bases at V and 5 bases at J, with 14 bases between. The CDR3 length is 14 residues. Germline CDR1 MNHEY, CDR2 SVGAGI. This CDR3 is CASSKVRDDQPQHF. For the CDR3, the DNA is TGTGCCAGCAGCAAGGTCAGGGACGATCAGCCCCAGCATTTT.

This clonotype came up a few times. The chain is built from TRBV28 and TRBJ2-3, with a possible D match to TRBD1 (5 bases). This CDR3 has 15 residues. Looked up from germline, CDR1 is MDHEN and CDR2 is SYDVKM. V was clipped by 2 bases and J by 0 bases, with 9 bases between them. CDR3: CASSLGAVSTDTQYF. The CDR3 nucleotides read TGTGCCAGCAGTTTAGGGGCGGTTAGCACAGATACGCAGTATTTT. Full variable domain (remainder filled in from reference TRBV28 and TRBJ2-3): DVKVTQSSRYLVKRTGEKVFLECVQDMDHENMFWYRQDPGLGLRLIYFSYDVKMKEKGDIPEGYSVSREKKERFSLILESASTNQTSMYLCASSLGAVSTDTQYFGPGTRLTVL.

This clonotype has ten or more counts. This chain uses TRBV5-1 with TRBJ2-1; 8 positions agree with TRBD2. In germline, CDR1 is SGHRS, CDR2 YFSETQ. CDR3 length: 15 residues. The J segment lost 2 bases and the V segment lost 4 bases, leaving 5 bases of the junction unmatched. The CDR3 sequence is CASSPGLVTYNEQFF. The CDR3 region has the DNA TGCGCCAGCAGCCCGGGACTAGTCACCTACAATGAGCAGTTCTTC.

This clonotype was counted at least ten times. This chain links TRBV29-1 with TRBJ2-1; D is perhaps TRBD1 or TRBD2 (8 bases each). The CDR3 consists of 14 residues. V lost 6 bases and J lost 3, with 15 bases in between. Germline CDR1 reads SQVTM; CDR2 reads ANQGSEA. The CDR3 is CSVAGGQDYNEQFF. The CDR3 nucleotides are TGCAGCGTGGCGGGGGGACAGGACTACAATGAGCAGTTCTTC.

This clonotype was counted many times. This chain links TRBV6-2 or TRBV6-3 with TRBJ2-7; D unclear. This CDR3 has 12 amino acids. The germline V and J ends were trimmed by 3 bases and 0 bases, with 3 bases remaining between them. Germline CDR1 reads MNHEY; CDR2 reads SVGEGT. CDR3 bases: TGTGCCAGCAGTTATAACTCCTACGAGCAGTACTTC. This sequence encodes CASSYNSYEQYF.

This clonotype was seen at least ten times. V and J are TRBV20-1 and TRBJ2-1; no clear D. The CDR3 spans 14 residues. Germline-derived CDR1 and CDR2 are DFQATT and SNEGSKA (reference sequence). V gave up 3 bases and J gave up 0 bases, with 9 bases separating them. The DNA for the CDR3 is TGCAGTGCTAGTTACTACCCCTCCTACAATGAGCAGTTCTTC. Its protein product is CSASYYPSYNEQFF.

This clonotype has ten or more counts. J is TRBJ2-1 and V is TRBV4-1; TRBD1 might be the D (7 bases). Per the germline V gene, CDR1 is MGHRA and CDR2 is YSYEKL. Trimming stripped 1 base from V and 9 bases from J, with 16 bases between. This CDR3 spans 15 amino acids. This CDR3 reads CASSQVPRGAGEQFF. In DNA, the CDR3 is TGCGCCAGCAGCCAAGTGCCCAGGGGGGCGGGTGAGCAGTTCTTC.